A single sample gave rise to the 2 T cell receptor beta chains below, sequenced in a study of blood T cell repertoires in COVID-19. Repertoires were generated with immunoSEQ multiplex PCR, while TCRdb's copy carries only in-frame clones and drops some. The top ten hold 6.5% of the sample, which has about 380,000 clones, roughly 90% seen once. Material: peripheral blood. Source of these receptors: a man aged 18 to 35 with active or convalescent COVID-19.

This chain uses TRBV11-2 with TRBJ2-5; a weak D match, TRBD1 (5 bases). There are 13 residues in the CDR3. V was cut by 5 bases and J by 1 base, with 8 bases left in between. The germline V gene has CDR1 SGHAT and CDR2 FQNNGV. CDR3 sequence: CASSKGAQETQYF. In nucleotides, the CDR3 is TGTGCCAGCAGCAAAGGGGCCCAAGAGACCCAGTACTTC.

The chain carries TRBV30 and TRBJ1-1; D may be TRBD1 (6 bases). CDR1 is GTSNPN, CDR2 SVGIG, per germline (reference sequence). Trimming took off 0 bases at V and 12 bases at J, with 17 bases between the two ends. The CDR3 totals 13 residues. CDR3 nucleotides: TGTGCCTGGAGTGTACAACAGGGTCCGTACTCTTTCTTT. As protein: CAWSVQQGPYSFF.